This TCR beta chain was identified in a study of cytomegalovirus exposure and HLA in healthy donors. With 60 Vbeta and 13 Jbeta primers, the PCR was carried out. Using immunoSEQ multiplex PCR, the repertoire was profiled, and TCRdb retains in-frame clones only, with some absent. This repertoire shows under 150,000 clones, more than 80% found once; its top ten account for about 6.7%. The CDR3 is made up of 15 amino acids. Germline-derived CDR1 and CDR2 are LNHDA and SQIVND (reference sequence). V was cut by 5 bases and J by 6 bases, with 17 bases left in between. Sequencing was performed on PBMCs. The chain has TRBV19 and TRBJ1-5; D gene unclear. The TCR originated in a woman aged 25 to 39 in good health and CMV-seropositive. CDR3 coding DNA: TGTGCCAGTAGTCTAGGCCCCGGGGTCGGTCAGCCCCAGCATTTT. Its translation: CASSLGPGVGQPQHF. Complete variable domain (other parts from reference TRBV19 and TRBJ1-5): DGGITQSPKYLFRKEGQNVTLSCEQNLNHDAMYWYRQDPGQGLRLIYYSQIVNDFQKGDIAEGYSVSREKKESFPLTVTSAQKNPTAFYLCASSLGPGVGQPQHFGDGTRLSIL.